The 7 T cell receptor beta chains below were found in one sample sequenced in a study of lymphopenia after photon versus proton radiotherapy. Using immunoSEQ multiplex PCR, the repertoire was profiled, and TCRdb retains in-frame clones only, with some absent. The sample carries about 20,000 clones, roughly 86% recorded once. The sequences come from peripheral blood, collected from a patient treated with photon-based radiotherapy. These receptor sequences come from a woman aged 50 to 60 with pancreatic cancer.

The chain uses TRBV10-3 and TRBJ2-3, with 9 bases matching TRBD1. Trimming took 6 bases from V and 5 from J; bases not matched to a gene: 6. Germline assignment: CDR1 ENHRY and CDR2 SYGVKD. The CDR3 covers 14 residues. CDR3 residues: CAIRGQGGRDTQYF. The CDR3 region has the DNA TGTGCCATCAGGGGACAGGGAGGGAGAGATACGCAGTATTTT.

CDR3 sequence reads: CASSEDTWYTEAFF. The CDR3 DNA is TGTGCCAGTAGTGAGGATACCTGGTACACTGAAGCTTTCTTT. The chain recombines TRBV19 with TRBJ1-1; D remains ambiguous. The CDR3 covers 14 residues. Trimming pared 5 bases from V and 3 bases from J, leaving 13 bases between. CDR1 LNHDA and CDR2 SQIVND come from the germline V gene (reference sequence). The whole variable domain, filled in from reference TRBV19 and TRBJ1-1, reads DGGITQSPKYLFRKEGQNVTLSCEQNLNHDAMYWYRQDPGQGLRLIYYSQIVNDFQKGDIAEGYSVSREKKESFPLTVTSAQKNPTAFYLCASSEDTWYTEAFFGQGTRLTVV.

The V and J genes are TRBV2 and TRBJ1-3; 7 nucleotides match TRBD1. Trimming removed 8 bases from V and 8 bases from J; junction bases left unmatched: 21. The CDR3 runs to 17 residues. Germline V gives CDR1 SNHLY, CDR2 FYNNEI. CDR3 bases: TGTGCCAGCTGGCGGGGCCGCACTGACAGGGATGGCCACACCATATATTTT. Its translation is CASWRGRTDRDGHTIYF.

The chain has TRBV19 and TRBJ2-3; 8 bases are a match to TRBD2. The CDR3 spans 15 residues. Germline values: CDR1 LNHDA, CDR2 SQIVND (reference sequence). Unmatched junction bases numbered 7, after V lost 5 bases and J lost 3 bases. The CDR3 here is CASSPTGGWTDTQYF. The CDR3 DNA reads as TGTGCCAGTAGTCCTACGGGAGGGTGGACAGATACGCAGTATTTT.

CDR3 sequence reads: CATSSGQGSSYEQYF. DNA of the CDR3: TGTGCCACCAGCAGCGGACAGGGATCATCCTACGAGCAGTACTTC. The J gene is TRBJ2-7, the V gene TRBV15; TRBD1 agrees at 8 bases. CDR1 and CDR2 (germline): LNHNV, YYDKDF (reference sequence). This CDR3 contains 15 residues. The junction had 5 bases not matched to a gene; V was cut back by 3 bases and J by 1 base. The full variable domain, its missing parts supplied by reference TRBV15 and TRBJ2-7, is DAMVIQNPRYQVTQFGKPVTLSCSQTLNHNVMYWYQQKSSQAPKLLFHYYDKDFNNEADTPDNFQSRRPNTSFCFLDIRSPGLGDTAMYLCATSSGQGSSYEQYFGPGTRLTVT.

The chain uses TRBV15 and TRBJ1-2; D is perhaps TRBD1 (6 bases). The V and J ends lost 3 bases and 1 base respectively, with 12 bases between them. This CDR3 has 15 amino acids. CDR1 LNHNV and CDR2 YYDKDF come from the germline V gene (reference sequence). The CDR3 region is CATSRAGEYNYGYTF. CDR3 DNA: TGTGCCACCAGCAGGGCAGGGGAGTATAACTATGGCTACACCTTC.

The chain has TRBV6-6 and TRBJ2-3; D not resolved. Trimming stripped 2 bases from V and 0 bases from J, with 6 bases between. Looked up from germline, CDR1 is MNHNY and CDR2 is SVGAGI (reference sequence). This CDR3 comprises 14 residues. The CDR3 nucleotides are TGTGCCAGCAGTTACAACCCTAGCACAGATACGCAGTATTTT. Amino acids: CASSYNPSTDTQYF.